This T cell receptor beta chain was sequenced in a study of blood T cell repertoires in COVID-19. Study-level background: Collection of acute and convalescent COVID-19 samples took place in the United States, Italy and Spain. Sample material is recorded as cDNA or gDNA derived from T cells, B-cell-depleted T cells, or PBMCs.

Per the original methods: It was from reference gene primer amplification that nucleated cell counts were estimated. Sequencing used immunoSEQ multiplex PCR; TCRdb keeps in-frame clones, though not all of them. The DNA was the basis for D and trimming; V, J and clone size are from that table. This sample yields 250,000 to 350,000 clones, of which 86% are seen a single time; 3% belongs to the top ten. CDR3 length: 15 amino acids. The TCR originated in a woman aged 30 to 39 with active or convalescent COVID-19. Sample: peripheral blood. The chain employs TRBV21-1 and TRBJ1-5; the table's D call of TRBD1 was not tested on the DNA. TRBV21-1 is reported as a pseudogene. In DNA, the CDR3 is TGTGCCAGCAGCAAATGGGATAGGGGTCGGATGCCCCAGCATTTT. This translates into CASSKWDRGRMPQHF.